A selection of T cell receptor beta chains follows, all from one sample in a study of long-term antiretroviral therapy in people with HIV. Repertoires were generated with immunoSEQ multiplex PCR, while TCRdb's copy carries only in-frame clones and drops some. The sample lists around 21,000 clones; approximately 84% were seen once. The sample consisted of unsorted PBMCs, taken 5.9 years after starting antiretroviral therapy. These receptors were collected from a man in his thirties or forties with HIV. CDR3s include the opening cysteine and the closing phenylalanine or tryptophan. D genes are given only for firm matches. The listing skips clone size in some rows; elsewhere it reads once, few, many or a size class.

d_gene,abundance,v_gene,j_gene,CDR3aa,CDR3nt
-,few,TRBV7-6,TRBJ2-3,CASSLAWAQTGDTQYF,TGTGCCAGCAGCTTAGCTTGGGCCCAAACAGGGGATACGCAGTATTTT
-,-,TRBV7-9,TRBJ1-2,CASSSGSSILVSYTF,TGTGCCAGCAGCTCAGGGTCCAGCATCCTCGTCAGCTACACCTTC
-,-,TRBV7-3,TRBJ2-5,CASSLTGQGGQETQYF,TGTGCCAGCAGCTTAACGGGCCAGGGTGGTCAAGAGACCCAGTACTTC
-,-,TRBV5-8,TRBJ1-1,CASAYGVEAFF,TGTGCCAGCGCATACGGGGTTGAAGCTTTCTTT
-,few,TRBV6-6,TRBJ1-2,CASSYLGRGNYGYTF,TGTGCCAGCAGTTACTTGGGCAGGGGAAACTATGGCTACACCTTC
TRBD1,-,TRBV5-8,TRBJ1-3,CASSPRDRYSGNTIYF,TGTGCCAGCAGCCCTCGGGACAGATACTCTGGAAACACCATATATTTT
-,-,TRBV27,TRBJ2-3,CASSLSSWGTDTQYF,TGTGCCAGCAGTTTATCGAGTTGGGGTACAGATACGCAGTATTTT
-,-,TRBV4-3,TRBJ1-1,CASSQEGGLTEAFF,TGCGCCAGCAGCCAAGAGGGAGGGCTCACTGAAGCTTTCTTT
TRBD2,-,TRBV19,TRBJ2-7,CASSIEAGLAKTYEQYF,TGTGCCAGTAGTATAGAGGCAGGACTAGCGAAGACCTACGAGCAGTACTTC
-,-,TRBV9,TRBJ1-5,CASSPGGSGNQPQHF,TGTGCCAGCAGCCCTGGGGGTAGCGGCAATCAGCCCCAGCATTTT
TRBD2,-,TRBV5-1,TRBJ2-5,CASSQGTSLQETQYF,TGCGCCAGCAGCCAAGGGACTAGCCTTCAAGAGACCCAGTACTTC
-,-,TRBV11-1,TRBJ2-5,CASSLAVGSYQETQYF,TGTGCCAGCAGCTTAGCCGTGGGATCCTACCAAGAGACCCAGTACTTC
TRBD2,-,TRBV4-2,TRBJ2-7,CASSQSSTGTSGGSSYEQYF,TGTGCCAGCAGCCAGTCGTCAACAGGGACTAGCGGGGGGAGCTCCTACGAGCAGTACTTC
-,-,TRBV6-5,TRBJ2-2,CASSMGTGELFF,TGTGCCAGTAGTATGGGGACCGGGGAGCTGTTTTTT
-,once,TRBV5-1,TRBJ2-7,CASSPGESYEQYF,TGCGCCAGCAGCCCGGGAGAGTCCTACGAGCAGTACTTC
-,-,TRBV5-4,TRBJ1-6,CASREDSASYNSPLHF,TGTGCCAGCAGAGAGGACAGCGCTTCCTATAATTCACCCCTCCACTTT
TRBD1,few,TRBV19,TRBJ2-7,CASSPRTGKRAEQYF,TGTGCCAGTAGTCCCCGGACAGGGAAACGTGCCGAGCAGTACTTC
-,-,TRBV28,TRBJ1-5,CASSLGGTNQPQHF,TGTGCCAGCAGTTTAGGGGGGACCAATCAGCCCCAGCATTTT
-,-,TRBV7-2,TRBJ1-2,CASSSDPGTLNGYTF,TGTGCCAGCAGCTCAGACCCCGGGACCCTAAATGGCTACACCTTC
-,-,TRBV11-2,TRBJ2-5,CASSLADRQETQYF,TGTGCCAGCAGCTTAGCGGACAGACAAGAGACCCAGTACTTC
-,-,TRBV4-3,TRBJ1-1,CASSQVPAGTEAFF,TGCGCCAGCAGCCAAGTACCGGCGGGGACTGAAGCTTTCTTT
TRBD1,-,TRBV27,TRBJ2-7,CASSLRKGGPYEQYF,TGTGCCAGCAGTCTTCGGAAAGGGGGCCCCTACGAGCAGTACTTC
TRBD1,-,TRBV6-5,TRBJ2-4,CASSIGTGQENIQYF,TGTGCCAGCAGTATAGGGACAGGGCAAGAAAACATTCAGTACTTC
-,once,TRBV2,TRBJ1-4,CASTSPLPSEKLFF,TGTGCCAGCACCTCGCCCCTACCCAGCGAAAAACTGTTTTTT
TRBD2,-,TRBV5-1,TRBJ2-2,CASSLSGGGTPTGELFF,TGCGCCAGCAGCTTGAGTGGCGGGGGGACTCCCACCGGGGAGCTGTTTTTT
-,-,TRBV5-5,TRBJ1-1,CASSLGQGGRAFF,TGTGCCAGCAGCTTGGGGCAGGGCGGTCGAGCTTTCTTT
-,-,TRBV27,TRBJ1-1,CASSLRWQGRGTEAFF,TGTGCCAGCAGTTTAAGGTGGCAGGGGCGGGGTACTGAAGCTTTCTTT
-,-,TRBV7-9,TRBJ1-3,CASSLIGGTIGNTIYF,TGTGCCAGCAGCTTAATAGGGGGGACAATTGGAAACACCATATATTTT
-,-,TRBV6-5,TRBJ1-2,CASSYEVSYGYTF,TGTGCCAGCAGTTATGAGGTATCCTATGGCTACACCTTC
TRBD2,-,TRBV7-3,TRBJ2-1,CASQREGRSYNEQFF,TGTGCCAGCCAGCGGGAGGGCCGGTCCTACAATGAGCAGTTCTTC
-,-,TRBV4-2,TRBJ2-1,CASSQVVRGALYNEQFF,TGTGCCAGCAGCCAAGTTGTTAGGGGAGCTCTCTACAATGAGCAGTTCTTC
-,-,TRBV7-7,TRBJ2-5,CASSLAEGVETQYF,TGTGCCAGCAGCTTAGCGGAAGGTGTTGAGACCCAGTACTTC
-,-,TRBV4-3,TRBJ2-1,CASSQDVEDLEQFF,TGCGCCAGCAGCCAAGACGTGGAGGACCTTGAGCAGTTCTTC
TRBD1,once,TRBV27,TRBJ1-4,CASRTWTGNEKLFF,TGTGCCAGCAGAACCTGGACAGGGAATGAAAAACTGTTTTTT
-,-,TRBV7-2,TRBJ2-2,CASSLRGTGELFF,TGTGCCAGCAGCTTAAGGGGCACCGGGGAGCTGTTTTTT
-,once,TRBV19,TRBJ1-2,CASSIDMDHLWGYTF,TGTGCCAGTAGTATAGATATGGATCACTTATGGGGCTACACCTTC
-,medium-sized,TRBV29-1,TRBJ2-2,CSVQGQGNTGELFF,TGCAGCGTTCAGGGACAAGGGAACACCGGGGAGCTGTTTTTT
-,once,TRBV2,TRBJ2-6,CASSGHTSGANVLTF,TGTGCCAGCAGTGGACATACCTCTGGGGCCAACGTCCTGACTTTC
TRBD1,-,TRBV28,TRBJ1-5,CASSLFRGTANQPQHF,TGTGCCAGCAGTTTATTCCGCGGGACAGCTAATCAGCCCCAGCATTTT
-,few,TRBV6-5,TRBJ1-1,CASSSYTEAFF,TGTGCCAGCAGTTCTTACACTGAAGCTTTCTTT
-,-,TRBV20-1,TRBJ1-1,CSARFESPAFF,TGCAGTGCTAGGTTTGAGAGTCCGGCTTTCTTT
TRBD1,once,TRBV7-9,TRBJ1-5,CASSLDGTGVQPQHF,TGTGCCAGCAGCTTAGACGGGACAGGGGTTCAGCCCCAGCATTTT
-,-,TRBV7-9,TRBJ1-1,CASSVGHNTEAFF,TGTGCCAGCAGCGTAGGACACAACACTGAAGCTTTCTTT
-,-,TRBV6-5,TRBJ1-1,CASSIRQWGGTEAFF,TGTGCCAGCAGTATCCGGCAGTGGGGGGGTACTGAAGCTTTCTTT
-,-,TRBV11-2,TRBJ2-7,CASSLGWGSIVEQYF,TGTGCCAGCAGCTTAGGGTGGGGGTCAATTGTCGAGCAGTACTTC
TRBD2,-,TRBV4-2,TRBJ2-2,CASSPGTSVNTGELFF,TGTGCCAGCAGCCCAGGGACTAGCGTTAACACCGGGGAGCTGTTTTTT
-,-,TRBV5-8,TRBJ1-1,CASSRRADRDEAFF,TGTGCCAGCAGCCGGCGCGCTGACAGAGATGAAGCTTTCTTT
-,-,TRBV7-9,TRBJ1-1,CASSLALPRNTEAFF,TGTGCCAGCAGCTTAGCGCTCCCCAGGAACACTGAAGCTTTCTTT
-,-,TRBV14,TRBJ1-1,CASSQEARNTEAFF,TGTGCCAGCAGCCAAGAGGCCCGGAACACTGAAGCTTTCTTT
-,-,TRBV6-1,TRBJ1-1,CASSEAPEYTEAFF,TGTGCCAGCAGTGAAGCTCCAGAATACACTGAAGCTTTCTTT
TRBD1,once,TRBV7-9,TRBJ2-7,CASSSGTGGYEQYF,TGTGCCAGCAGCTCAGGGACAGGGGGCTACGAGCAGTACTTC
-,-,TRBV6-4,TRBJ2-4,CASMWGWQNIQYF,TGTGCCAGCATGTGGGGTTGGCAAAACATTCAGTACTTC
-,-,TRBV25-1,TRBJ1-4,CASSDRGETNEKLFF,TGTGCCAGCAGTGACAGGGGAGAAACGAATGAAAAACTGTTTTTT
TRBD1,once,TRBV5-1,TRBJ1-1,CASSWDRGLNTEAFF,TGCGCCAGCAGCTGGGACAGGGGATTGAACACTGAAGCTTTCTTT